This T cell receptor beta chain was sequenced for a study of radiotherapy plus CTLA-4 blockade in lung cancer. Method: immunoSEQ multiplex PCR; TCRdb's copy keeps in-frame clones and lacks some. In the table there are around 56,000 clones, 70% to 80% of which are singletons. The CDR3 contains 15 residues. Germline lookup yields CDR1 LGHNT and CDR2 FRNRAP. Trimming removed 5 bases from V and 0 bases from J, with 12 bases in between. The TCR comes from a human donor with non-small cell lung cancer who had a complete response to radiotherapy plus ipilimumab. Here the sequenced sample was peripheral blood, taken from a patient treated with radiotherapy plus ipilimumab. V gene TRBV12-5 combines with J gene TRBJ2-3; D possibly corresponds to TRBD2 (5 bases). CDR3 DNA sequence: TGTGCTAGTGGTATCCCTAGCCTAAGCACAGATACGCAGTATTTT. This codes for CASGIPSLSTDTQYF.